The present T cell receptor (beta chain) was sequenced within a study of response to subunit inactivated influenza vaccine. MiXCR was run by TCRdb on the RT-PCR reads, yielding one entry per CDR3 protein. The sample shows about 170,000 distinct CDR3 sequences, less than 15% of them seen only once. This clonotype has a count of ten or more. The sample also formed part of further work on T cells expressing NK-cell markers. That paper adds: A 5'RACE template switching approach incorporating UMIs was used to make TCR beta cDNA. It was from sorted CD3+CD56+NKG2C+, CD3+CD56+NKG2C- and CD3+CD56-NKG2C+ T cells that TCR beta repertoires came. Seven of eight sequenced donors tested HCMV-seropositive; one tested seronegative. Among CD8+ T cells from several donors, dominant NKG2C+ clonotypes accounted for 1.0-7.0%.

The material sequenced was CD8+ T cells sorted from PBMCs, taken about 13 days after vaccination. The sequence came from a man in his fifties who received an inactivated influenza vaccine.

This chain's CDR3 is CASSLDIQETQYF. The CDR3 DNA follows: TGTGCCAGCAGCTTAGACATCCAAGAGACCCAGTACTTC. The chain combines TRBV13 with TRBJ2-5; unclear D gene. The length of the CDR3 is 13 residues. Germline CDR1 PRHDT, CDR2 FYEKMQ (reference sequence). V gave up 1 base and J gave up 1 base, with 4 bases separating them.